One sample yielded the 14 T cell receptor beta chains listed below, sequenced in a study of T-cell memory formation after mild COVID-19. TCRdb recomputed calls from the 5' RACE reads with MiXCR, one row per CDR3 protein. The table includes 200,000 to 300,000 distinct CDR3 sequences, 16% detected once. The sample comprised PBMCs or a T cell subset sorted from them (not recorded which). The receptors derive from a man between 18 and 29 years old who had mild COVID-19 (a few samples of this study predate the infection). Cell type and time point are not known.

The V and J genes are TRBV5-1 and TRBJ2-5; 12 bases are shared with TRBD2. CDR3 length: 15 residues. Germline V CDR1 and CDR2: SGHRS, YFSETQ. With 4 bases clipped from V and 4 bases from J, the junction kept 5 bases outside the gene matches. The CDR3 sequence: CASSIGTSGLETQYF. CDR3 sequence (DNA): TGCGCCAGCAGCATTGGGACTAGCGGGTTAGAGACCCAGTACTTC.

This clonotype was detected many times. The rearrangement links TRBV20-1 to TRBJ1-5, with D unresolved. Germline V CDR1 and CDR2: DFQATT, SNEGSKA (reference sequence). This CDR3 region has 12 residues. Between the trimmed V and J ends, which lost 0 bases and 0 bases, there was a span of 0 bases. Written as DNA, the CDR3 is TGCAGTGCTAGAGATAGCAATCAGCCCCAGCATTTT. Residues: CSARDSNQPQHF.

The chain carries TRBV12-3 or TRBV12-4 and TRBJ2-1, with 7 bases fitting TRBD2. This CDR3 is built from 15 residues. The J segment lost 3 bases and the V segment lost 5 bases, leaving 7 bases of the junction unmatched. The CDR3 DNA is TGTGCCAGCAGTCCCCTCGGGGGGTTCTACAATGAGCAGTTCTTC. Its protein is CASSPLGGFYNEQFF.

The gene calls are TRBV5-6 and TRBJ1-2; no clear D gene. CDR3 length: 13 residues. CDR1 SGHDT and CDR2 YYEEEE come from the germline V gene. Trimming cost V 4 bases and J 8 bases, with 15 bases left between them. The CDR3 region is CASSQDLKSGYTF. CDR3 in DNA: TGTGCCAGCAGCCAGGACCTCAAATCAGGCTACACCTTC.

Worth noting for this clonotype: Germline is not matched at one junction end, which may reflect a read error. The chain couples TRBV5-1 to TRBJ1-1, with TRBD1 as a possible D gene (6 bases). Germline lookup yields CDR1 SGHRS and CDR2 YFSETQ. The CDR3 length is 16 residues. The CDR3 is CASSLADPGQNAEAFF. Here the CDR3 DNA reads TGCGCCAGCAGCTTGGCCGACCCCGGACAGAACGCTGAAGCTTTCTTT.

This rearrangement joins TRBV6-5 to TRBJ1-1; no firm D call. The CDR3 length is 13 residues. Germline lookup yields CDR1 MNHEY and CDR2 SVGAGI. Trimming took 3 bases from V and 1 from J, leaving 6 bases between them. The CDR3 is CASSYNQNTEAFF. The DNA of the CDR3 is TGTGCCAGCAGTTATAACCAGAACACTGAAGCTTTCTTT.

This clonotype was found a few times. In DNA, the CDR3 is TGTGCCAGCAGCCACTTACAGGGCACCCCATCCTATGGCTACACCTTC. It specifies CASSHLQGTPSYGYTF. The chain uses TRBV4-2 and TRBJ1-2, with D tentatively TRBD1 (6 bases). The CDR3 totals 16 residues. Germline V gene sequence: CDR1 LGHNA, CDR2 YNFKEQ. V lost 3 bases, J lost 4 bases, and 18 bases lay in between.

Worth noting for this clonotype: Mismatch with germline at one junction end may stem from a read error. The chain couples TRBV29-1 to TRBJ2-1; 8 bases map to TRBD1. The V gene's germline CDR1 is SQVTM and CDR2 ANQGSEA. This CDR3 has 15 amino acids. The CDR3 DNA reads TGCAGCGTGGAAGGAGACAGGGGCTCCTACAATGAGCAGTTCTTC. Amino acids: CSVEGDRGSYNEQFF.

J is TRBJ2-3 and V is TRBV7-2; TRBD1 aligns across 9 bases. CDR1 is SGHTA, CDR2 FQGNSA, per germline. J was trimmed by 4 bases and V by 6 bases; bases with no gene match: 5. CDR3 length: 14 amino acids. The CDR3 protein is CASRNRGLADTQYF. The DNA for the CDR3 is TGTGCCAGCAGGAACAGGGGGCTGGCAGATACGCAGTATTTT.

The chain has TRBV20-1 and TRBJ2-7; D remains unclear. With 7 bases removed from V and 3 bases from J, the gap between germline ends came to 10 bases. In germline, CDR1 is DFQATT, CDR2 SNEGSKA (reference sequence). CDR3 length: 11 amino acids. The chain's CDR3 is CSVKPRYEQYF. In nucleotides, the CDR3 is TGCAGTGTAAAACCGCGCTACGAGCAGTACTTC.

The chain uses TRBV29-1 and TRBJ2-5; the D gene is possibly TRBD1 (5 bases). Germline V gives CDR1 SQVTM, CDR2 ANQGSEA. This CDR3 contains 12 residues. Between the trimmed V and J ends, which lost 8 bases and 0 bases, there was a span of 10 bases. CDR3: CSIRQNQETQYF. CDR3 sequence (DNA): TGCAGCATCCGACAGAACCAAGAGACCCAGTACTTC.

The V call is TRBV7-2, the J call TRBJ2-6; D is ambiguous. The V gene lost 1 base and the J gene lost 0 bases, with 7 bases spanning the gap. The CDR3 has 16 residues. Germline-derived CDR1 and CDR2 are SGHTA and FQGNSA. The CDR3 DNA sequence: TGTGCCAGCAGCTTAGTCGTTAGCTCTGGGGCCAACGTCCTGACTTTC. It specifies CASSLVVSSGANVLTF.

This chain joins TRBV4-1 and TRBJ2-5; D call uncertain. The germline V gene has CDR1 MGHRA and CDR2 YSYEKL. This CDR3 comprises 13 residues. The V end was cut by 1 base, the J end by 0 bases, with 3 bases between. CDR3 coding DNA: TGCGCCAGCAGCCAAGGGAACCAAGAGACCCAGTACTTC. Translating it yields CASSQGNQETQYF.

V gene TRBV29-1 combines with J gene TRBJ2-3, with no clear D. Germline CDR1 SQVTM, CDR2 ANQGSEA. The germline V and J ends were trimmed by 4 bases and 2 bases, with 7 bases remaining between them. The CDR3 spans 12 residues. The CDR3 region has the DNA TGCAGCGTTGGCAGAGACACAGATACGCAGTATTTT. Translated, it gives CSVGRDTDTQYF.